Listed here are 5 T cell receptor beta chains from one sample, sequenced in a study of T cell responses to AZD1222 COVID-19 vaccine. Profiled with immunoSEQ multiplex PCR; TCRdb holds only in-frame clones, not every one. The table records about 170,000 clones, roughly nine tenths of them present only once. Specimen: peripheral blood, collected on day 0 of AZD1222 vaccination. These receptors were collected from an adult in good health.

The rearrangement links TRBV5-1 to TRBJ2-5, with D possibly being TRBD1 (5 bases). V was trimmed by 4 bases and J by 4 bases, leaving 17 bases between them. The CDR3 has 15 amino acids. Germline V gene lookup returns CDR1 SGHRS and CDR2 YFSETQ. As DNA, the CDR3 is TGCGCCAGCAGCCCCTATAGGGCAGGGCGAGAGACCCAGTACTTC. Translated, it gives CASSPYRAGRETQYF.

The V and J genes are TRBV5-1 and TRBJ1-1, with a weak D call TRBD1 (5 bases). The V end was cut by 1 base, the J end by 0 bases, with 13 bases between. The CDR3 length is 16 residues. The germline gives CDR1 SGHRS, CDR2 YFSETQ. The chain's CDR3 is CASSLTGQGLNTEAFF. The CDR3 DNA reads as TGCGCCAGCAGCTTGACTGGGCAGGGTTTGAACACTGAAGCTTTCTTT.

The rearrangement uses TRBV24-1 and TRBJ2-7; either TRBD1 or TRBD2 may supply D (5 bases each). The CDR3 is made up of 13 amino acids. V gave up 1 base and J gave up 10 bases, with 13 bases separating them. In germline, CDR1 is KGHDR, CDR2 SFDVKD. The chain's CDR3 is CATSDFEAGDQYF. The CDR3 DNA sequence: TGTGCCACCAGTGATTTTGAAGCCGGGGACCAGTACTTC.

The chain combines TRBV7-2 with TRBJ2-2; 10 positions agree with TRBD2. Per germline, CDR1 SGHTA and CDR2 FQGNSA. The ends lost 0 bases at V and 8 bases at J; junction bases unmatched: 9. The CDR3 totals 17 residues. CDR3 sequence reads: CASSLASVAGGPGELFF. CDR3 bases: TGTGCCAGCAGCTTAGCGTCGGTAGCGGGGGGCCCGGGGGAGCTGTTTTTT.

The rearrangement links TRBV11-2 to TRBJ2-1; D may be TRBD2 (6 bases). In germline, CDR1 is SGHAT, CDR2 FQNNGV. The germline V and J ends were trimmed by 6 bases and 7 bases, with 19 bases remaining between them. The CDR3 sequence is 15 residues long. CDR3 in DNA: TGTGCCAGCAGAACCCCGGGACTCCGTGTGAATGAGCAGTTCTTC. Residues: CASRTPGLRVNEQFF.